This T cell receptor beta chain was obtained from a study of T cell responses to AZD1222 COVID-19 vaccine. Findings and limits, study-wide: Two doses of AZD1222 preceded a rise in Spike-specific TCR breadth and depth. The study found vaccine-associated CD4 TCRs spanning spike, dominant at 160-218 and 743-854.

Germline trimming cut 1 base from V and 0 bases from J; bases unmatched to any gene: 11. CDR3 length equals 20 residues. Looked up from germline, CDR1 is SGHNT and CDR2 is YYREEE (reference sequence). Produced via immunoSEQ multiplex PCR; TCRdb's table is partial and in-frame only. The sample has under 100,000 clones; about 91% are singletons. Details on this clone: Its antigen is unidentified.

V and J are TRBV5-4 and TRBJ2-2; 11 nucleotides align to TRBD1. The TCR sequence derives from an adult in good health. Material: peripheral blood, obtained on day 0 of MenACWY control vaccination. The CDR3 reads CASSLFGTGGGQTNTGELFF. CDR3 DNA: TGTGCCAGCAGCTTGTTTGGGACAGGGGGTGGCCAAACGAACACCGGGGAGCTGTTTTTT.